These T cell receptor beta chains were read from a single sample in a study of control samples from healthy donors and cancer patients. Only in-frame clones appear in the TCRdb table, and some are missing; sequencing was by immunoSEQ multiplex PCR. The repertoire holds more than 85,000 clones, with about 88% as singletons. Sequences were obtained from PBMCs. The receptors shown here come from a man in his 70s with lung cancer. Each CDR3 is given with its conserved first and last residue. D genes are given only for firm matches. For some rows the clone size is stated as once, few or many, or as a class when expanded; others skip it.

CDR3 protein,CDR3 DNA,J gene,D gene,clone size,V gene
CASSSEYAGGNTEAFF,TGTGCCAGCAGCTCGGAATACGCAGGGGGGAACACTGAAGCTTTCTTT,TRBJ1-1,TRBD1,-,TRBV5-4
CASSYDPERATEAFF,TGTGCCAGCAGTTACGACCCCGAACGGGCGACTGAAGCTTTCTTT,TRBJ1-1,-,-,TRBV6-5
CASSLGTGRPGANVLTF,TGTGCCAGCAGCCTCGGGACAGGGCGGCCTGGGGCCAACGTCCTGACTTTC,TRBJ2-6,TRBD1,-,TRBV7-2
CASSSRTGTVGMETQYF,TGTGCCAGCAGTTCGCGGACAGGGACTGTTGGCATGGAGACCCAGTACTTC,TRBJ2-5,TRBD1,-,TRBV27
CASSETAEPTDTQYF,TGTGCCAGCAGCGAAACGGCAGAGCCCACAGATACGCAGTATTTT,TRBJ2-3,-,-,TRBV21-1
CASSSPGGNSPLHF,TGCGCCAGCAGCTCTCCGGGAGGAAATTCACCCCTCCACTTT,TRBJ1-6,-,-,TRBV5-1
CASSLSPWAGESYEQYF,TGTGCCAGCAGCTTATCCCCGTGGGCAGGGGAATCCTACGAGCAGTACTTC,TRBJ2-7,-,many,TRBV7-9
CASSGRASTDTQYF,TGCGCCAGCAGCGGCAGGGCTTCCACAGATACGCAGTATTTT,TRBJ2-3,-,once,TRBV5-1
CASSERDIQYF,TGCGCCAGCAGTGAAAGAGACATTCAGTACTTC,TRBJ2-4,-,-,TRBV10-2
CASSFYRGDETEAFF,TGTGCCAGCAGCTTTTACAGGGGGGATGAGACTGAAGCTTTCTTT,TRBJ1-1,TRBD1,-,TRBV7-2
CASRSTGFSTEAFF,TGTGCAAGTCGCTCAACAGGGTTTAGCACTGAAGCTTTCTTT,TRBJ1-1,-,medium-sized,TRBV12-2
CASSGSGGTSTDTQYF,TGTGCCAGTAGTGGAAGCGGGGGAACTAGCACAGATACGCAGTATTTT,TRBJ2-3,TRBD2,-,TRBV19
CASSLDQLSSYNEQFF,TGTGCCAGCAGCTTAGATCAGCTTAGCTCCTACAATGAGCAGTTCTTC,TRBJ2-1,-,-,TRBV11-2
CATSDRQSTGELFF,TGTGCCACCAGTGACCGACAGAGCACCGGGGAGCTGTTTTTT,TRBJ2-2,-,-,TRBV24-1
CASSSGGATAEQFF,TGTGCCAGCAGCTCCGGGGGGGCAACGGCTGAGCAGTTCTTC,TRBJ2-1,TRBD2,few,TRBV7-3
CASSPEGAAEAFF,TGTGCCAGTAGTCCCGAAGGGGCGGCTGAAGCTTTCTTT,TRBJ1-1,-,-,TRBV19
CASSQDRGGNQPQHF,TGTGCCAGCTCGCAGGACAGGGGGGGCAATCAGCCCCAGCATTTT,TRBJ1-5,TRBD1,-,TRBV18
CASTGTGRSYSNQPQHF,TGTGCCAGTACCGGGACGGGTCGATCTTATAGCAATCAGCCCCAGCATTTT,TRBJ1-5,-,few,TRBV19
CASSLGTHSNQPQHF,TGTGCCAGCAGCTTAGGGACACATAGCAATCAGCCCCAGCATTTT,TRBJ1-5,-,-,TRBV7-9
CATRTSGGQPYEQYF,TGTGCCACCCGGACTAGCGGGGGCCAACCTTACGAGCAGTACTTC,TRBJ2-7,TRBD2,-,TRBV2
CARTGGLKDEQFF,TGTGCCAGAACAGGGGGCTTAAAAGATGAGCAGTTCTTC,TRBJ2-1,-,-,TRBV21-1
CASSSPGQGARETQYF,TGTGCCAGCAGTTCCCCTGGGCAGGGGGCGAGGGAGACCCAGTACTTC,TRBJ2-5,TRBD1,-,TRBV11-2
CASTGFSYEQYF,TGTGCCAGCACAGGGTTCTCCTACGAGCAGTACTTC,TRBJ2-7,-,-,TRBV6-6
CASSSRRLSGANVLTF,TGTGCCAGTAGTTCCCGACGTCTCTCTGGGGCCAACGTCCTGACTTTC,TRBJ2-6,-,-,TRBV19
CASSLVTGGDGYTF,TGTGCCAGCAGCTTGGTAACAGGGGGCGATGGCTACACCTTC,TRBJ1-2,TRBD1,-,TRBV5-8
CASIQALGSYEQYF,TGTGCCAGCATACAGGCCCTTGGCTCCTACGAGCAGTACTTC,TRBJ2-7,-,-,TRBV2
CASSYSGGSRTEAFF,TGTGCCAGCAGTTACTCGGGGGGTAGTCGGACTGAAGCTTTCTTT,TRBJ1-1,-,-,TRBV6-5
CASRSDGSSYEQYF,TGTGCCAGCAGATCGGACGGATCGTCCTACGAGCAGTACTTC,TRBJ2-7,-,-,TRBV7-9
CASSLTTGTSYEQYF,TGTGCCAGCAGCTTAACGACAGGGACCTCCTACGAGCAGTACTTC,TRBJ2-7,TRBD1,-,TRBV7-9
CASSPGQFSNQPQHF,TGTGCCAGTAGTCCGGGACAGTTTAGCAATCAGCCCCAGCATTTT,TRBJ1-5,TRBD1,-,TRBV19
CATSDPTGASTDTQYF,TGTGCCACCAGTGATCCGACAGGCGCTAGCACAGATACGCAGTATTTT,TRBJ2-3,-,-,TRBV24-1
CSVDNRGYGYTF,TGCAGCGTTGACAACAGGGGCTATGGCTACACCTTC,TRBJ1-2,TRBD1,-,TRBV29-1
CASSQVGNTIYF,TGTGCCAGCAGCCAAGTAGGAAACACCATATATTTT,TRBJ1-3,-,-,TRBV14
CASSPRAADTQYF,TGTGCCAGCTCACCACGCGCGGCAGATACGCAGTATTTT,TRBJ2-3,-,-,TRBV18
CASRPTGGGYEQYF,TGCGCCAGCAGACCTACGGGGGGCGGCTACGAGCAGTACTTC,TRBJ2-7,-,-,TRBV5-1
CAGEHSYNSPLHF,TGTGCCGGGGAGCACTCCTATAATTCACCCCTCCACTTT,TRBJ1-6,-,few,TRBV30
CASSLRGVGGYTF,TGTGCCAGCAGTCTAAGGGGGGTGGGTGGCTACACCTTC,TRBJ1-2,-,once,TRBV27